A single sample gave rise to the 27 T cell receptor beta chains below, sequenced in a study of blood T cell repertoires in COVID-19. Assay: immunoSEQ multiplex PCR; the TCRdb copy retains only in-frame clones and omits some. The sample includes 140,000 or so clones, 87% of them seen just once. The sample taken for sequencing was PBMCs or T cells enriched from blood (not recorded which). These receptors came from a man between 60 and 75 years old who had recovered from COVID-19.

The chain couples TRBV3-1 (or the pseudogene TRBV3-2) to TRBJ2-7; perhaps TRBD1 as D (6 bases). The CDR3 is 18 residues long. Germline lookup yields CDR1 LGHDT and CDR2 YNNKEL (reference sequence). Trimming pared 4 bases from V and 1 base from J, leaving 23 bases between. CDR3 in amino acids: CASSPWGTGQTGSYEQYF. The CDR3 DNA sequence: TGTGCCAGCAGCCCTTGGGGGACCGGACAGACCGGATCCTACGAGCAGTACTTC.

The gene calls are TRBV3-1 (or the pseudogene TRBV3-2) and TRBJ2-7; D is perhaps TRBD1 (6 bases). The V gene lost 1 base and the J gene lost 1 base, with 26 bases spanning the gap. This CDR3 contains 20 residues. The germline V gene has CDR1 LGHDT and CDR2 YNNKEL (reference sequence). The CDR3 loop reads CASSQVTPTWAQGGSYEQYF. The CDR3 region has the DNA TGTGCCAGCAGCCAAGTCACGCCGACGTGGGCACAGGGTGGGTCCTACGAGCAGTACTTC.

The chain combines TRBV6-5 with TRBJ1-5, with 7 nucleotides matching TRBD1. The CDR3 consists of 13 residues. CDR1 and CDR2 (germline): MNHEY, SVGAGI. Unmatched junction bases numbered 5, after V lost 8 bases and J lost 4 bases. This CDR3 is CASRDRYNQPQHF. In DNA, the CDR3 is TGTGCCAGCCGGGACAGATATAATCAGCCCCAGCATTTT.

The chain has TRBV5-4 and TRBJ1-2, with 8 positions matching TRBD1. V was clipped by 4 bases and J by 10 bases; unmatched bases: 12. This CDR3 has 14 residues. The germline gives CDR1 SGHNT, CDR2 YYREEE (reference sequence). CDR3 protein: CASSIPGQATAYTF. In DNA, the CDR3 is TGTGCCAGCAGCATCCCGGGACAGGCAACGGCCTACACCTTC. The complete variable domain, with remaining parts taken from reference TRBV5-4 and TRBJ1-2, reads ETGVTQSPTHLIKTRGQQVTLRCSSQSGHNTVSWYQQALGQGPQFIFQYYREEENGRGNFPPRFSGLQFPNYSSELNVNALELDDSALYLCASSIPGQATAYTFGSGTRLTVV.

Note on this clone: The junction departs from germline at one end; a sequencing error may be responsible. The J gene is TRBJ2-5, the V gene TRBV6-1, with a weak D call TRBD1 (5 bases). CDR1 and CDR2 (germline): MNHNS, SASEGT. The CDR3 contains 13 residues. CDR3 amino acids: CASREGAQETQYF. The CDR3 bases are TGTGCCAGCAGAGAAGGGGCCCAGGAGACCCAGTACTTC.

V and J are TRBV2 and TRBJ1-1; tentative D call: TRBD1 (6 bases). This CDR3 is built from 13 residues. CDR1 and CDR2 from the germline V gene are SNHLY and FYNNEI. V was trimmed by 9 bases and J by 1 base, leaving 12 bases between them. The CDR3 DNA reads as TGTGCCAGTTCCGGGACATCGAACACTGAAGCTTTCTTT. It specifies CASSGTSNTEAFF.

Only a few counts were recorded for this clone. The rearrangement links TRBV5-4 to TRBJ1-6, with D possibly being TRBD1 (6 bases). This CDR3 spans 16 amino acids. In germline, CDR1 is SGHNT, CDR2 YYREEE (reference sequence). Trimming took 2 bases from V and 4 from J, leaving 13 bases between them. The chain's CDR3 is CASSLEGDPYNSPLHF. The CDR3 DNA reads as TGTGCCAGCAGCTTAGAGGGGGACCCTTATAATTCACCCCTCCACTTT.

The chain carries TRBV19 and TRBJ2-7; 7 positions match TRBD1. V lost 6 bases to trimming and J lost 7 bases; unmatched junction nucleotides: 6. The CDR3 loop spans 12 amino acids. The germline V gene has CDR1 LNHDA and CDR2 SQIVND (reference sequence). CDR3 in amino acids: CASRTGPGEQYF. The CDR3, as DNA: TGTGCCAGTAGGACAGGGCCCGGGGAGCAGTACTTC.

The genes are TRBV6-1 and TRBJ2-2; D remains ambiguous. Germline lookup yields CDR1 MNHNS and CDR2 SASEGT. Between the trimmed V and J ends, which lost 1 base and 7 bases, there was a span of 13 bases. This CDR3 spans 15 amino acids. CDR3 DNA: TGTGCCAGCAGTGAAGGCGATGCCGGGTTCGGGGAGCTGTTTTTT. This encodes CASSEGDAGFGELFF.

The V gene is TRBV5-1, the J gene TRBJ2-7, with D maybe TRBD1 (6 bases). CDR3 length equals 13 residues. Trimming took 5 bases from V and 2 from J, leaving 11 bases between them. Germline V lookup: CDR1 SGHRS, CDR2 YFSETQ. In nucleotides, the CDR3 is TGCGCCAGCAGGGGGACATTCGCCTACGAGCAGTACTTC. It codes for CASRGTFAYEQYF.

V usage is TRBV3-1 (or the pseudogene TRBV3-2) and J usage is TRBJ2-5, with 11 positions matching TRBD2. The CDR3 runs to 13 residues. Germline V gene lookup returns CDR1 LGHDT and CDR2 YNNKEL (reference sequence). V dropped 11 bases and J dropped 2; count of bases not matched to a gene: 4. CDR3 loop: CAGRTSGQETQYF. CDR3 bases: TGTGCCGGCCGGACTAGCGGGCAAGAGACCCAGTACTTC.

This clone was observed once. This chain uses TRBV19 with TRBJ1-5; no clear D gene. This CDR3 comprises 15 residues. Trimming took off 7 bases at V and 5 bases at J, with 18 bases between the two ends. CDR1 and CDR2 (germline): LNHDA, SQIVND (reference sequence). The CDR3 sequence is CASKEAHPSHQPQHF. Here the CDR3 DNA reads TGTGCCAGTAAAGAGGCTCATCCCTCTCATCAGCCCCAGCATTTT.

The V gene is TRBV5-1, the J gene TRBJ2-5; tentative D call: TRBD1 (6 bases). In germline, CDR1 is SGHRS, CDR2 YFSETQ. Between the trimmed V and J ends, which lost 3 bases and 5 bases, there was a span of 14 bases. The CDR3 contains 14 residues. The CDR3 loop is CASSSGEVGETQYF. In nucleotides, the CDR3 is TGCGCCAGCAGCTCAGGGGAAGTCGGTGAGACCCAGTACTTC. Combining the CDR3 with reference TRBV5-1 and TRBJ2-5 gives the whole variable domain KAGVTQTPRYLIKTRGQQVTLSCSPISGHRSVSWYQQTPGQGLQFLFEYFSETQRNKGNFPGRFSGRQFSNSRSEMNVSTLELGDSALYLCASSSGEVGETQYFGPGTRLLVL.

CDR3 in DNA: TGTGCCAGCAGCTTGGGTGGAGGCTTGGATGGCTACACCTTC. Its protein is CASSLGGGLDGYTF. The chain is built from TRBV5-5 and TRBJ1-2; D is undetermined. V gave up 0 bases and J gave up 6 bases, with 12 bases separating them. CDR1 SGHKS and CDR2 YYEKEE come from the germline V gene (reference sequence). The CDR3 contains 14 residues.

The J gene is TRBJ1-5, the V gene TRBV7-9; D gene uncertain. Germline values: CDR1 SEHNR, CDR2 FQNEAQ (reference sequence). The CDR3 consists of 13 residues. Trimming cost V 3 bases and J 5 bases, with 8 bases left between them. CDR3: CASSLVEDQPQHF. The CDR3, as DNA: TGTGCCAGCAGCTTGGTTGAGGATCAGCCCCAGCATTTT.

CDR3 nucleotides: TGTGCCAGCAGCTTTTGGGGGGGGGCTCAGCCCCAGCATTTT. Translated, it gives CASSFWGGAQPQHF. The chain has TRBV5-5 and TRBJ1-5; D possibly corresponds to TRBD1 (6 bases). Germline CDR1 is SGHKS and CDR2 is YYEKEE (reference sequence). V gave up 2 bases and J gave up 6 bases, with 12 bases separating them. The CDR3 runs to 14 residues.

This chain links TRBV13 with TRBJ2-5; 9 bases line up with TRBD2. V was clipped by 5 bases and J by 9 bases; unmatched bases: 13. The CDR3 length is 15 residues. Germline CDR1 is PRHDT and CDR2 is FYEKMQ (reference sequence). CDR3 region: CASSQQLAGGVAQYF. CDR3 nucleotides: TGTGCCAGCAGCCAACAACTAGCGGGCGGAGTGGCCCAGTACTTC. The full variable domain, in which reference TRBV13 and TRBJ2-5 provide the parts outside the CDR3, is AAGVIQSPRHLIKEKRETATLKCYPIPRHDTVYWYQQGPGQDPQFLISFYEKMQSDKGSIPDRFSAQQFSDYHSELNMSSLELGDSALYFCASSQQLAGGVAQYFGPGTRLLVL.

CDR3 residues: CASSLTGATYEQYF. In DNA form, the CDR3 reads TGTGCCAGCAGTTTAACAGGGGCGACCTACGAGCAGTACTTC. The genes are TRBV28 and TRBJ2-7; 7 bases agree with TRBD1. Germline values: CDR1 MDHEN, CDR2 SYDVKM. Trimming removed 2 bases from V and 2 bases from J; junction bases left unmatched: 3. The CDR3 has 14 amino acids. Based on the CDR3 plus reference TRBV28 and TRBJ2-7, the full variable domain is DVKVTQSSRYLVKRTGEKVFLECVQDMDHENMFWYRQDPGLGLRLIYFSYDVKMKEKGDIPEGYSVSREKKERFSLILESASTNQTSMYLCASSLTGATYEQYFGPGTRLTVT.

The CDR3 DNA reads as TGTGCCAGCAGCCCTATTTGGGAGCAGCCCCAGCATTTT. This gives the protein CASSPIWEQPQHF. The chain is built from TRBV3-1 (or the pseudogene TRBV3-2) and TRBJ1-5; D is unresolved. This CDR3 has 13 amino acids. CDR1 and CDR2 (germline): LGHDT, YNNKEL (reference sequence). Between the trimmed V and J ends, which lost 4 bases and 7 bases, there was a span of 11 bases.

The V and J genes are TRBV15 and TRBJ2-2; 11 bases are a match to TRBD1. Germline V CDR1 and CDR2: LNHNV, YYDKDF (reference sequence). The CDR3 is 14 residues long. V was clipped by 3 bases and J by 6 bases; unmatched bases: 0. The CDR3 DNA reads as TGTGCCACCAGCAGGGGACAGGGGGCCGGGGAGCTGTTTTTT. Protein sequence: CATSRGQGAGELFF.

The chain is built from TRBV4-1 and TRBJ2-6, with 7 bases lining up with TRBD1. This CDR3 is 16 amino acids long. The germline V gene encodes CDR1 MGHRA and CDR2 YSYEKL. V lost 4 bases to trimming and J lost 0 bases; unmatched junction nucleotides: 3. CDR3 amino acids: CASSPGGNSGANVLTF. The CDR3 DNA sequence: TGCGCCAGCAGCCCAGGGGGTAACTCTGGGGCCAACGTCCTGACTTTC.

The CDR3 sequence: CASSYDREETQYF. CDR3 DNA: TGTGCCAGCAGCTATGACAGGGAAGAGACCCAGTACTTC. V gene TRBV7-3 combines with J gene TRBJ2-5; TRBD1 matches 7 bases. The trim removed 4 bases at V and 3 bases at J, leaving 2 bases unmatched. From germline, CDR1 is SGHTA and CDR2 FQGTGA. This CDR3 is 13 amino acids long.

The chain has TRBV10-2 and TRBJ2-3, with TRBD2 identical over 10 bases. The CDR3 has 16 residues. V shed 3 bases and J 0 bases; nucleotides not matched to a gene: 3. Germline V gives CDR1 WSHSY, CDR2 SAAADI. CDR3 DNA: TGCGCCAGCAGTGACTCGACTAGCGGGAGCACAGATACGCAGTATTTT. Translation gives CASSDSTSGSTDTQYF.

The V call is TRBV6-4, the J call TRBJ1-2, with 7 bases matching TRBD1. The CDR3 has 15 residues. Losses at the gene ends were 6 bases for V and 5 bases for J; bases not matched to a gene: 12. Germline assignment: CDR1 MRHNA and CDR2 SNTAGT. CDR3 nucleotides: TGTGCCAGCAGAGGCGAAGGGACAGATATTTATGGCTACACCTTC. Its protein is CASRGEGTDIYGYTF.

V gene TRBV6-1 combines with J gene TRBJ2-3, with a possible D match to TRBD2 (5 bases). This CDR3 comprises 16 residues. Trimming removed 0 bases from V and 1 base from J, with 11 bases in between. CDR1 is MNHNS and CDR2 is SASEGT in the germline V gene. CDR3 residues: CASSEAGYGGTDTQYF. CDR3 in DNA: TGTGCCAGCAGTGAAGCTGGGTACGGGGGCACAGATACGCAGTATTTT.

This clone was found once. The gene calls are TRBV5-6 and TRBJ1-4; D gene ambiguous. The V end was cut by 2 bases, the J end by 5 bases, with 10 bases between. CDR3 length equals 14 residues. Germline V gives CDR1 SGHDT, CDR2 YYEEEE. The CDR3 loop reads CASSFGRRNEKLFF. CDR3 DNA: TGTGCCAGCAGCTTTGGTAGGAGGAATGAAAAACTGTTTTTT.

V and J are TRBV5-4 and TRBJ1-1; D is perhaps TRBD1 (6 bases). Trimming left V 4 bases short and J 1 base short, with 11 bases between. Per the germline V gene, CDR1 is SGHNT and CDR2 is YYREEE (reference sequence). The CDR3 covers 14 residues. CDR3 nucleotide sequence: TGTGCCAGCAGCAAAACAGGGCAGAACACTGAAGCTTTCTTT. This encodes CASSKTGQNTEAFF.